The TCR beta chain under discussion was sequenced for a study of CD4 T cells in relation to SARS-CoV-2 and coronaviruses. The unexposed donors gave CD4+ T cells in about 2010-2019, prior to COVID-19. After roughly ten days of culture, CD4+ T cells were isolated. Cells permitting, SARS-CoV-2 S/N and four cold-coronavirus spikes were tested on unexposed-donor CD4+ T cells. Germline lookup yields CDR1 GTSNPN and CDR2 SVGIG (reference sequence). Trimming took 4 bases from V and 11 from J, leaving 20 bases between them. The CDR3 covers 13 residues. The assay was immunoSEQ multiplex PCR, and TCRdb's table has in-frame clones only and misses some. The data hold about 18,000 clones, with about 76% observed a single time. In regard to this clone: The antigen remains unidentified.

The receptor's source is a human donor in good health. The chain has TRBV30 and TRBJ1-1; D gene ambiguous. The specimen was CD4+ T cells from PBMCs, cultured in vitro. The DNA of the CDR3 is TGTGCCTGGACCAGGAACACCGGGGTGGGGGCTTTCTTT. This encodes CAWTRNTGVGAFF.